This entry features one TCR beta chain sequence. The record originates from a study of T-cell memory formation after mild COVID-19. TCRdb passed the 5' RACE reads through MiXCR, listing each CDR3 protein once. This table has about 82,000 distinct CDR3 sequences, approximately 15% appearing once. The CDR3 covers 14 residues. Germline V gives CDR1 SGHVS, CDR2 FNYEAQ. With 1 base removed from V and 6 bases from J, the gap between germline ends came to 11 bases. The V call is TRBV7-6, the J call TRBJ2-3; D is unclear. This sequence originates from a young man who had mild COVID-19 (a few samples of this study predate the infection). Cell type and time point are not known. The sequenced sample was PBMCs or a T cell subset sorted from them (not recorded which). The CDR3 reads CASSLDPVEDTQYF. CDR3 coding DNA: TGTGCCAGCAGCTTAGACCCAGTCGAGGATACGCAGTATTTT.